The entry below describes one TCR beta chain. Its antigen is as yet unknown. The record originates from a study of shared clonotypes between healthy human individuals. Turning to the study itself: Per-donor plates numbered three CD4 naive, three CD4 memory, two CD8 naive and one CD8 memory. Findings of the study overall: In having few donors, the study represented limited genetic and exposure-history diversity. Naive subsets generally had larger estimated richness than memory subsets.

This CDR3 spans 16 amino acids. Trimming took 0 bases from V and 5 from J; bases not matched to a gene: 10. Germline loops: CDR1 SGDLS, CDR2 YYNGEE. Naive CD8 cells comprised CD45RO-negative, CCR7-positively selected cells, excluding terminally differentiated effector memory CD45RA+ cells. Data came from immunoSEQ multiplex PCR; TCRdb stores just in-frame clones and leaves some out. The data contain 1.5 million to 2.5 million clones, just under 95% of them singletons. The specimen sequenced was naive CD8+ T cells sorted from blood. V gene TRBV9 combines with J gene TRBJ1-2; TRBD1 matches 7 bases. The sequence derives from a man between 18 and 29 years old in good health. In DNA form, the CDR3 reads TGTGCCAGCAGCGTAGCGGGGACAGAGCTCGGGTATGGCTACACCTTC. Its protein product is CASSVAGTELGYGYTF.